This entry describes one T cell receptor beta chain. Its antigen remains unknown. Looked up from germline, CDR1 is MGHRA and CDR2 is YSYEKL. There are 15 residues in the CDR3. V was cut by 7 bases and J by 1 base, with 16 bases left in between. The sample is drawn from a study of beta chain features in type 1 diabetes. The whole isolated RNA underwent reverse transcription, so sequencing captured expressed TCRB transcripts. TCRdb's table, derived via immunoSEQ multiplex PCR, lists solely in-frame clones and lacks some. Here the sample spans about 230,000 clones, about 9.3% being singletons. Stem cell-like memory, regulatory, central memory and naive CD4+ cells were sorted via CD45RO/CCR7/CD25/CD127/CD95/CD27. Study-level findings and limits: Reads derived from cDNA could over-represent cells showing high TCR expression.

The sequenced sample consisted of naive CD4+ T cells from blood. The sequence came from a woman aged 18-29 years in good health. The gene calls are TRBV4-1 and TRBJ1-1; the D gene is possibly TRBD1 (5 bases). The CDR3 protein is CASTTRYTGNTEAFF. CDR3 in DNA: TGCGCCAGCACCACACGGTACACAGGGAACACTGAAGCTTTCTTT.